The 2 T cell receptor beta chains listed next were all sequenced from one sample in a study of Ad26.COV2.S vaccination and SARS-CoV-2 variants. Treatment defined: roughly 20 received Ad26.COV2.S at low or high dose, single or two shots; about five received placebo; per-sample allocation not given. Specimens were obtained on day 63 following the first vaccine or placebo injection. TCRdb's copy holds only in-frame clones and misses some; the assay was immunoSEQ multiplex PCR. The table shows 400,000 or so clones, with less than 90% occurring only once. Sequences were derived from peripheral blood, sampled in a trial of Ad26.COV2.S vaccine versus placebo. The receptors here all came from a person between 18 and 59 years old who received the Ad26.COV2.S COVID-19 vaccine or a placebo.

The V call is TRBV5-1, the J call TRBJ2-5, with 8 bases lining up with TRBD2. Germline V gives CDR1 SGHRS, CDR2 YFSETQ. V lost 3 bases, J lost 7 bases, and 5 bases stayed unmatched. This CDR3 has 13 amino acids. The CDR3 spells CASSSGGLGTQYF. The CDR3 DNA reads as TGCGCCAGCAGCTCGGGGGGACTAGGGACCCAGTACTTC.

The genes are TRBV6-5 and TRBJ2-1, with a weak D call TRBD1 (5 bases). Germline V gives CDR1 MNHEY, CDR2 SVGAGI. V was clipped by 6 bases and J by 1 base, with 10 bases between them. The CDR3 spans 14 residues. In DNA form, the CDR3 reads TGTGCCAGCAGCCCCAGGGTTTCCTACAATGAGCAGTTCTTC. Translation gives CASSPRVSYNEQFF.